The text below deals with one T cell receptor beta chain. Germline CDR1 reads SEHNR; CDR2 reads FQNEAQ (reference sequence). V dropped 5 bases and J dropped 5; count of bases not matched to a gene: 8. The CDR3 runs 15 residues. The data were taken from a study of blood T cell repertoires in COVID-19. Study context: Specimens from acute and convalescent COVID-19 originated in the United States, Italy and Spain.

Data came from immunoSEQ multiplex PCR; TCRdb stores just in-frame clones and leaves some out. Of a few hundred thousand clones in the sample, about 89% were seen once. The sequencing input was PBMCs or T cells enriched from blood (not recorded which). The receptor comes from a woman in her thirties or forties who had been exposed to COVID-19. V gene TRBV7-9 combines with J gene TRBJ1-1; 10 bases are a match to TRBD1. This CDR3 reads CASSPRQGADTEAFF. In DNA form, the CDR3 reads TGTGCCAGCAGCCCCAGACAGGGGGCGGATACTGAAGCTTTCTTT.